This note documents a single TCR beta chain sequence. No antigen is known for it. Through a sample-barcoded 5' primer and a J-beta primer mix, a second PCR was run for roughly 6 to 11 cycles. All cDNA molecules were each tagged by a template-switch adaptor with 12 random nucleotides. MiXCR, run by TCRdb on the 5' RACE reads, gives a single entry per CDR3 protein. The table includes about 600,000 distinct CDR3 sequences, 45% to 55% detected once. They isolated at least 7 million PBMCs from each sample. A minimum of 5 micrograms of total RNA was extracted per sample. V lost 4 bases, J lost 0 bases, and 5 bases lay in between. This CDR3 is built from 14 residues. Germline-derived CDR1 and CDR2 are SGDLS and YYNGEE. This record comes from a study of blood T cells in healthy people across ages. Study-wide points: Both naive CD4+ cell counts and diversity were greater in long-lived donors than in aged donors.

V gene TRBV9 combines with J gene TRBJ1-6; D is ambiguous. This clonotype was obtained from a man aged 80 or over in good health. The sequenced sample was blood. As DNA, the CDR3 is TGTGCCAGCAGCCCCGGCTCCTATAATTCACCCCTCCACTTT. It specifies CASSPGSYNSPLHF.